This TCR beta chain was identified in a study of blood T cells in healthy people across ages. A sample-barcoded 5' primer and a J-beta primer mix were used in a second PCR of roughly 7 to 12 cycles. Each cDNA molecule carried a tag from a template-switch adaptor that contained 12 random nucleotides. Each CDR3 protein is one row after TCRdb ran MiXCR on the 5' RACE reads. This sample has about a million distinct CDR3 sequences, with roughly half found just once. Study results and limitations: TCR beta diversity, measured per million T cells, fell in a roughly linear way with age.

In the case of this clonotype: Its target is not known.

Input material: blood. This receptor was identified in a woman in her sixties or seventies in good health.

The CDR3 spells CASSEGLTGLSYTF. The CDR3, as DNA: TGTGCCAGCAGTGAAGGCTTGACAGGGTTAAGTTACACCTTC. V and J are TRBV2 and TRBJ1-2; 7 bases match TRBD1. This CDR3 contains 14 residues. The junction had 10 bases not matched to a gene; V was cut back by 1 base and J by 11 bases. Germline CDR1 is SNHLY and CDR2 is FYNNEI. Full variable domain (rest looked up from reference TRBV2 and TRBJ1-2): EPEVTQTPSHQVTQMGQEVILRCVPISNHLYFYWYRQILGQKVEFLVSFYNNEISEKSEIFDDQFSVERPDGSNFTLKIRSTKLEDSAMYFCASSEGLTGLSYTFGSGTRLTVV.